A single sample gave rise to the 26 T cell receptor beta chains below, sequenced in a study of OX40 agonist ivuxolimab in advanced cancers. Some clones are missing from TCRdb's copy, which holds only in-frame ones; the method was immunoSEQ multiplex PCR. The sample records around 46,000 clones, roughly 90% being singletons. Sequences were derived from CD4+ or CD8+ T cells sorted from blood, sampled in a trial of the OX40 agonist ivuxolimab. These receptors came from an adult with an advanced solid tumor such as melanoma, head and neck, liver or kidney cancer.

V is TRBV6-1 and J is TRBJ2-7, with D unclear. Germline-derived CDR1 and CDR2 are MNHNS and SASEGT. The CDR3 runs 13 residues. Trimming stripped 3 bases from V and 0 bases from J, with 6 bases between. In nucleotides, the CDR3 is TGTGCCAGCAGTGATGGCATCTCCTACGAGCAGTACGTC. Amino acid sequence: CASSDGISYEQYV.

The rearrangement links TRBV5-1 to TRBJ1-1; D gene unclear. Germline V lookup: CDR1 SGHRS, CDR2 YFSETQ. V was cut by 0 bases and J by 4 bases, with 13 bases left in between. CDR3 length equals 15 residues. The CDR3 nucleotides read TGCGCCAGCAGCTTGGGTTTGGAATGGGGCACTGAAGCTTTCTTT. The encoded protein is CASSLGLEWGTEAFF.

The genes are TRBV7-9 and TRBJ1-6; no clear D. The CDR3 has 15 residues. The germline gives CDR1 SEHNR, CDR2 FQNEAQ (reference sequence). Trimming cost V 4 bases and J 4 bases, with 11 bases left between them. The CDR3 nucleotides read TGTGCCAGCAGCTCAAAAGGGATGTATAATTCACCCCTCCACTTT. As protein: CASSSKGMYNSPLHF. The full variable domain, its missing parts supplied by reference TRBV7-9 and TRBJ1-6, is DTGVSQNPRHKITKRGQNVTFRCDPISEHNRLYWYRQTLGQGPEFLTYFQNEAQLEKSRLLSDRFSAERPKGSFSTLEIQRTEQGDSAMYLCASSSKGMYNSPLHFGNGTRLTVT.

V is TRBV27 and J is TRBJ1-1; 9 bases align to TRBD1. Germline CDR1 MNHEY, CDR2 SMNVEV (reference sequence). The length of the CDR3 is 17 residues. V lost 1 base, J lost 4 bases, and 10 bases stayed unmatched. The CDR3 nucleotides read TGTGCCAGCAGTTTATGGGGGACAGGGAGTTTGGGCACTGAAGCTTTCTTT. Residues: CASSLWGTGSLGTEAFF.

V is TRBV10-3 and J is TRBJ1-3, with D possibly being TRBD1 (6 bases). This CDR3 region has 18 residues. Germline loops: CDR1 ENHRY, CDR2 SYGVKD. The germline V and J ends were trimmed by 0 bases and 4 bases, with 19 bases remaining between them. This chain's CDR3 is CAISESRGDNERGNTIYF. Written as DNA, the CDR3 is TGTGCCATCAGTGAGTCGCGGGGGGACAACGAAAGGGGAAACACCATATATTTT.

This rearrangement joins TRBV13 to TRBJ2-7; the D gene is possibly TRBD2 (6 bases). V lost 0 bases and J lost 10, with 13 bases in between. This CDR3 is built from 13 residues. Germline V lookup: CDR1 PRHDT, CDR2 FYEKMQ (reference sequence). CDR3 DNA: TGTGCCAGCAGCTTAGGCCTGTCGGGGGAACAGTACTTC. Its translation: CASSLGLSGEQYF.

The chain links TRBV28 to TRBJ1-1; D call uncertain. Germline loops: CDR1 MDHEN, CDR2 SYDVKM. CDR3 length: 15 residues. V lost 5 bases and J lost 0, with 13 bases in between. Here the CDR3 DNA reads TGTGCCAGCAGTCCGACCGAAGGGATGAACACTGAAGCTTTCTTT. This encodes CASSPTEGMNTEAFF.

V usage is TRBV27 and J usage is TRBJ1-1; D might be TRBD1 (5 bases). CDR1 and CDR2 from the germline V gene are MNHEY and SMNVEV (reference sequence). The V and J ends lost 10 bases and 1 base respectively, with 13 bases between them. The CDR3 has 13 residues. CDR3 sequence (DNA): TGTGCCACCCGCCTGACAGCGAACACTGAAGCTTTCTTT. It codes for CATRLTANTEAFF.

J is TRBJ1-1 and V is TRBV7-9; TRBD1 matches 7 bases. The germline gives CDR1 SEHNR, CDR2 FQNEAQ (reference sequence). The CDR3 loop spans 13 amino acids. Losses at the gene ends were 1 base for V and 4 bases for J; bases not matched to a gene: 0. CDR3 coding DNA: TGTGCCAGCAGCTTAGACAGGGGCACTGAAGCTTTCTTT. Encoded protein: CASSLDRGTEAFF.

J is TRBJ2-5 and V is TRBV13; D gene uncertain. Germline V gene lookup returns CDR1 PRHDT and CDR2 FYEKMQ (reference sequence). This CDR3 comprises 12 residues. The V end was cut by 5 bases, the J end by 5 bases, with 9 bases between. The CDR3 sequence is CASSPLGETQYF. The CDR3 DNA is TGTGCCAGCAGCCCCCTCGGCGAGACCCAGTACTTC. Using reference TRBV13 and TRBJ2-5 for the parts outside the CDR3, the full variable domain is AAGVIQSPRHLIKEKRETATLKCYPIPRHDTVYWYQQGPGQDPQFLISFYEKMQSDKGSIPDRFSAQQFSDYHSELNMSSLELGDSALYFCASSPLGETQYFGPGTRLLVL.

This chain connects TRBV15 to TRBJ2-1; TRBD2 matches at 9 bases. J was trimmed by 6 bases and V by 9 bases; bases with no gene match: 3. The CDR3 has 12 amino acids. Germline V lookup: CDR1 LNHNV, CDR2 YYDKDF (reference sequence). CDR3 nucleotide sequence: TGTGCCACAGGCGGGGGGGGCAATGAGCAGTTCTTC. Protein: CATGGGGNEQFF.

The gene calls are TRBV19 and TRBJ1-2; D perhaps matches TRBD1 (5 bases). Germline V gives CDR1 LNHDA, CDR2 SQIVND (reference sequence). The CDR3 has 15 residues. The V end lost 6 bases, the J end lost 4 bases, and 18 bases lay between the germline ends. CDR3 nucleotides: TGTGCCAGTAGCCCTTCCGGGGGGGGAGTCTATGGCTACACCTTC. Its protein product is CASSPSGGGVYGYTF.

The genes are TRBV7-3 and TRBJ2-1, with TRBD2 matching 10 bases. The CDR3 spans 16 residues. V was clipped by 0 bases and J by 3 bases; unmatched bases: 2. Germline CDR1 reads SGHTA; CDR2 reads FQGTGA. The chain's CDR3 is CASSLTGLADYNEQFF. The DNA of the CDR3 is TGTGCCAGCAGCTTAACCGGACTAGCGGACTACAATGAGCAGTTCTTC.

The rearrangement joins TRBV6-5 to TRBJ1-1; weak D call: TRBD1 (5 bases). Trimming stripped 2 bases from V and 5 bases from J, with 6 bases between. Germline V lookup: CDR1 MNHEY, CDR2 SVGAGI. The CDR3 spans 12 residues. Written as DNA, the CDR3 is TGTGCCAGCAGTTACGCAGGGACTGAAGCTTTCTTT. Translation gives CASSYAGTEAFF.

The V and J genes are TRBV7-9 and TRBJ2-1; 8 bases align to TRBD1. Germline lookup yields CDR1 SEHNR and CDR2 FQNEAQ (reference sequence). The CDR3 has 17 amino acids. Losses at the gene ends were 4 bases for V and 4 bases for J; bases not matched to a gene: 12. CDR3 protein: CASSSNLLDRGYNEQFF. CDR3 nucleotides: TGTGCCAGCAGCTCAAACCTCCTAGACAGGGGATACAATGAGCAGTTCTTC.

This clone was found once. This chain links TRBV4-3 with TRBJ2-1, with D maybe TRBD1 (5 bases). This CDR3 has 17 residues. Trimming shortened V by 0 bases and J by 4 bases, and 16 bases separated the two germline ends. CDR1 and CDR2 from the germline V gene are LGHNA and YSLEER. CDR3 residues: CASSQDGAAAVYNEQFF. DNA for the CDR3: TGCGCCAGCAGCCAAGATGGGGCTGCGGCGGTTTACAATGAGCAGTTCTTC.

The genes are TRBV5-1 and TRBJ1-1; the D gene is possibly TRBD1 (6 bases). There are 11 residues in the CDR3. CDR1 is SGHRS, CDR2 YFSETQ, per germline. The V end was cut by 7 bases, the J end by 8 bases, with 12 bases between. CDR3 in amino acids: CASAGEWEAFF. In DNA, the CDR3 is TGCGCCAGCGCAGGGGAATGGGAAGCTTTCTTT.

V gene TRBV4-1 combines with J gene TRBJ1-2; D remains unclear. The CDR3 loop spans 14 amino acids. Germline lookup yields CDR1 MGHRA and CDR2 YSYEKL. Trimming shortened V by 3 bases and J by 5 bases, and 13 bases separated the two germline ends. The DNA for the CDR3 is TGCGCCAGCAGCCATCCCAACGGGGTTTATGGCTACACCTTC. This sequence encodes CASSHPNGVYGYTF.

CDR3 protein: CASSLMPGAGEQFF. The DNA of the CDR3 is TGTGCCAGCAGTTTAATGCCGGGGGCGGGTGAGCAGTTCTTC. The chain couples TRBV28 to TRBJ2-1, with D perhaps assigned TRBD1 or TRBD2 (6 bases each). This CDR3 has 14 amino acids. V lost 2 bases and J 9 bases, leaving 14 bases between the germline ends. Germline V gene data show CDR1 as MDHEN and CDR2 as SYDVKM.

This clone came up a few times. This sequence joins TRBV30 and TRBJ1-1; no definite D call. The length of the CDR3 is 14 residues. Trimming shortened V by 3 bases and J by 2 bases, and 13 bases separated the two germline ends. Germline CDR1 is GTSNPN and CDR2 is SVGIG (reference sequence). Here the CDR3 reads CAWRPGLGNTEAFF. CDR3 in DNA: TGTGCCTGGAGGCCCGGCCTGGGTAACACTGAAGCTTTCTTT.

The gene calls are TRBV4-2 and TRBJ2-5; D is ambiguous. V dropped 5 bases and J dropped 5 bases, with 6 bases sitting between them. CDR1 is LGHNA, CDR2 YNFKEQ, per germline. The CDR3 runs 11 residues. CDR3 residues: CASSSTETQYF. DNA for the CDR3: TGTGCCAGCAGCTCCACGGAGACCCAGTACTTC.

This chain joins TRBV28 and TRBJ2-1, with D hard to call. Germline V gene lookup returns CDR1 MDHEN and CDR2 SYDVKM. The CDR3 extends over 13 amino acids. The V end lost 5 bases, the J end lost 4 bases, and 9 bases lay between the germline ends. CDR3 DNA sequence: TGTGCCAGCAGTCAGACCGAATACAATGAGCAGTTCTTC. Amino acids: CASSQTEYNEQFF.

This chain connects TRBV11-2 to TRBJ1-1; a weak D match, TRBD1 (5 bases). From germline, CDR1 is SGHAT and CDR2 FQNNGV. The CDR3 contains 17 residues. V lost 1 base and J 0 bases, leaving 15 bases between the germline ends. CDR3 amino acids: CASSLGYRSLMNTEAFF. The CDR3 DNA sequence: TGTGCCAGCAGCTTAGGATACAGGTCTCTGATGAACACTGAAGCTTTCTTT.

The table lists this clone with a count of one. V is TRBV7-9 and J is TRBJ2-5; the D is unclear. The CDR3 covers 13 residues. Germline CDR1 and CDR2: SEHNR and FQNEAQ (reference sequence). Trimming took off 0 bases at V and 5 bases at J, with 7 bases between the two ends. CDR3 protein: CASSLALAETQYF. The DNA for the CDR3 is TGTGCCAGCAGCTTAGCTCTGGCCGAGACCCAGTACTTC.

This clone was observed a handful of times. This chain joins TRBV4-2 and TRBJ1-2; D call uncertain. Germline V CDR1 and CDR2: LGHNA, YNFKEQ. Trimming cost V 0 bases and J 8 bases, with 13 bases left between them. The CDR3 runs to 14 residues. The CDR3 DNA is TGTGCCAGCAGCCAAGATGGAGCTTCTATAGGCTACACCTTC. Protein sequence: CASSQDGASIGYTF.

The J gene is TRBJ1-2, the V gene TRBV5-4; 8 positions match TRBD1. CDR3 length: 17 residues. Looked up from germline, CDR1 is SGHNT and CDR2 is YYREEE (reference sequence). With 0 bases clipped from V and 5 bases from J, the junction kept 12 bases outside the gene matches. CDR3 loop: CASSLESQGAKGYGYTF. Here the CDR3 DNA reads TGTGCCAGCAGCTTGGAGTCCCAGGGGGCAAAAGGGTATGGCTACACCTTC.